One and the same sample provided the 9 T cell receptor beta chains below, sequenced in a study of CXCR3-negative and CXCR3-positive naive CD8 T cells. No cognate antigen is known for these TCRs. UMI-labeled TRB cDNA libraries were prepared by 5' RACE. TCRdb reprocessed the 5' RACE reads and reports one entry per CDR3 protein, with no DNA. Recorded for this sample: 55,000 to 65,000 distinct CDR3 sequences. Study-wide points: The study found more hydrophobic TRB CDR3s in CXCR3-positive naive cells than in CXCR3-negative naive cells.

The sequenced sample consisted of naive CXCR3+ CD8+ T cells from blood. The subset is: CD45RO-CCR7+CD27+CD95- naive CD8+ T cells expressing CXCR3 (TNR3+). These receptors were taken from a human donor in good health. Some clones in this sample may be carry-over from other donors' samples.

The chain has TRBV29-1 and TRBJ2-7. The CDR3 runs to 11 residues. Germline assignment: CDR1 SQVTM and CDR2 ANQGSEA. The CDR3 protein is CSGVDGYEQYF.

V and J are TRBV27 and TRBJ2-7. Germline V gives CDR1 MNHEY, CDR2 SMNVEV (reference sequence). The CDR3 covers 15 residues. CDR3 residues: CASSLKTSWGNEQYF.

The gene calls are TRBV12-3 or TRBV12-4 and TRBJ2-7. The CDR3 sequence is 13 residues long. The CDR3 is CASRGGRNYEQYF.

This rearrangement joins TRBV7-7 to TRBJ1-1. Germline CDR1 reads SSHAT; CDR2 reads FNYEAQ (reference sequence). The CDR3 consists of 13 residues. The CDR3 here is CASSPIVGTEAFF.

This chain links TRBV7-9 with TRBJ1-2. The germline gives CDR1 SEHNR, CDR2 FQNEAQ (reference sequence). This CDR3 has 13 amino acids. The CDR3 here is CASSFPGLYGYTF.

The chain is built from TRBV29-1 and TRBJ1-1. This CDR3 spans 14 amino acids. Per germline, CDR1 SQVTM and CDR2 ANQGSEA. The CDR3 region is CSVTDRSMDTEAFF.

The J gene is TRBJ2-3, the V gene TRBV15; TCRdb lists TRBD2, though no DNA is available to test this call. From germline, CDR1 is LNHNV and CDR2 YYDKDF (reference sequence). This CDR3 spans 15 amino acids. The CDR3 sequence: CATSRSGGATDTQYF.

CDR3: CASSLYVLGETAEQYF. The chain has TRBV11-2 and TRBJ2-7; TCRdb lists TRBD1, though no DNA is available to test this call. The CDR3 runs 16 residues. In germline, CDR1 is SGHAT, CDR2 FQNNGV.

The rearrangement joins TRBV29-1 to TRBJ1-2; TCRdb selects TRBD1, and the lack of DNA leaves this call unchecked. The CDR3 runs to 13 residues. The germline gives CDR1 SQVTM, CDR2 ANQGSEA. CDR3 sequence: CSAGWTGDYGYTF.